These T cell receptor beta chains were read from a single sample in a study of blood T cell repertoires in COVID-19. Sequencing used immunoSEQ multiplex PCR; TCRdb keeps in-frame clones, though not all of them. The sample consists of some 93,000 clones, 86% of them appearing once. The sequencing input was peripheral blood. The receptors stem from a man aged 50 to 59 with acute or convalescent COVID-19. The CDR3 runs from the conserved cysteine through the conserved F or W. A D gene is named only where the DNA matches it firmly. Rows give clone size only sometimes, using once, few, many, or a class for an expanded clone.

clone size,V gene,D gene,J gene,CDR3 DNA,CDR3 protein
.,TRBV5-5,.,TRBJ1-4,TGTGCCAGCAGCTCCATGACAGCAACTAATGAAAAACTGTTTTTT,CASSSMTATNEKLFF
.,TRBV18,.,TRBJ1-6,TGTGCCAGCGGATCCGCTCCGAGGGATTCACCCCTCCACTTT,CASGSAPRDSPLHF
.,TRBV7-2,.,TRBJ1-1,TGTGCCAGCGGCAGGCCTGCAAAGAACACTGAAGCTTTCTTT,CASGRPAKNTEAFF
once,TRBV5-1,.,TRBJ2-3,TGCGCCAGCAGCAACCAACAGGGCGATACGCAGTATTTT,CASSNQQGDTQYF
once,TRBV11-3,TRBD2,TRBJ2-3,TGTGCCAGCAGCTTATACAGCGGGAGGCTTCAAGATACGCAGTATTTT,CASSLYSGRLQDTQYF
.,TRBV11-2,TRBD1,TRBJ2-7,TGTGCCAGCAGCTCATCCGGGACAGGACGATACGAGCAGTACTTC,CASSSSGTGRYEQYF
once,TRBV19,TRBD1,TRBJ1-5,TGTGCCAGTAGTATCACAGGGGATGATCAGCCCCAGCATTTT,CASSITGDDQPQHF
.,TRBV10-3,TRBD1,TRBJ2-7,TGTGCCACCCTCCCTGGGACAGGACTGACCTACGAGCAGTACTTC,CATLPGTGLTYEQYF
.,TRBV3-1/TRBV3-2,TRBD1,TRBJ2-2,TGTGCCAGCAGCCAGCCTGGGACAGGGCACGGGGAGCTGTTTTTT,CASSQPGTGHGELFF
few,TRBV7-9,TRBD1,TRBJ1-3,TGTGCCAGCAGCTTCGACAGGGGCGACACCATATATTTT,CASSFDRGDTIYF
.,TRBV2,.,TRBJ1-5,TGTGCCAGCAGTGGATACCTGACAGGCGGGGGTAGCAATCAGCCCCAGCATTTT,CASSGYLTGGGSNQPQHF
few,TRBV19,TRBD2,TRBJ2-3,TGTGCCAGTACAGCGGGAGAGATTGATACGCAGTATTTT,CASTAGEIDTQYF
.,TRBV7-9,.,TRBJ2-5,TGTGCCAGCAGCTCCAAACGGCAGGTTACTGAAGAGACCCAGTACTTC,CASSSKRQVTEETQYF
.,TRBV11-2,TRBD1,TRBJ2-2,TGTGCCAGCAGCTTACGGGACAGGAGGAACACCGGGGAGCTGTTTTTT,CASSLRDRRNTGELFF
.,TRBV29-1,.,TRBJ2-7,TGCAGCGTTGAAAAGGGGGCCTACGAGCAGTACTTC,CSVEKGAYEQYF
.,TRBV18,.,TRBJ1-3,TGTGCCAGCTCATATGACTGGCGGAGTCCAAGAAACACCATATATTTT,CASSYDWRSPRNTIYF
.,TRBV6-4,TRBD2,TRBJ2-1,TGTGCCAGCAGGGGGACTAGCGGGAACAATGAGCAGTTCTTC,CASRGTSGNNEQFF
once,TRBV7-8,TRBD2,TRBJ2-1,TGTGCCAGCAGCCGACTAGCGGGATGGAATGAGCAGTTCTTC,CASSRLAGWNEQFF
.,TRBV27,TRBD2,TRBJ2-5,TGTGCCAGCAGTTTGCTAGCGGGGCAGACCCAGTACTTC,CASSLLAGQTQYF
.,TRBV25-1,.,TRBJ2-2,TGTGCCAGCACCCAGGGGCCCACCGGGGAGCTGTTTTTT,CASTQGPTGELFF
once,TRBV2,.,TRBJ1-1,TGTGCCAGCAGTGGGCTCATGAACACTGAAGCTTTCTTT,CASSGLMNTEAFF
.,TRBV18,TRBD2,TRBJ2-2,TGTGCCAGCTCACCACTTCTAGCGGCGAACACCGGGGAGCTGTTTTTT,CASSPLLAANTGELFF
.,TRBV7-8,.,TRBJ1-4,TGTGCCAGCAGACTAAACCCCTCATGGAATGAAAAACTGTTTTTT,CASRLNPSWNEKLFF
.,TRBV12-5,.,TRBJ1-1,TGTGCTAGTGGTTCGGGAACTAGGGTGGCTGAAGCTTTCTTT,CASGSGTRVAEAFF